The source of this T cell receptor beta chain is a study of glioma-infiltrating T cells. Using RNA template, CDR3s of TCR alpha and beta were amplified with iRepertoire arm-PCR. Each CDR3 protein gets one entry after TCRdb re-called the multiplex PCR reads with MiXCR. Among roughly 100,000 distinct CDR3 sequences listed, under 30% were seen once. Germline values: CDR1 KGHSY, CDR2 FQNENV. The CDR3 has 13 residues. The V and J ends lost 2 bases and 5 bases respectively, with 10 bases between them. The TCR comes from a human donor with low-grade glioma or glioblastoma, undergoing nonglioma brain surgery, or in good health (not recorded which). What was sequenced was glioma tissue, nonneoplastic brain tissue, or PBMCs (not recorded which). The gene calls are TRBV16 and TRBJ2-7; D might be TRBD1 or TRBD2, each matching 6 bases. CDR3 in amino acids: CASSQRGDNEQYF. CDR3 nucleotides: TGTGCCAGCAGCCAAAGGGGGGATAACGAGCAGTACTTC. The full variable domain, with the rest looked up from reference TRBV16 and TRBJ2-7, is GEEVAQTPKHLVRGEGQKAKLYCAPIKGHSYVFWYQQVLKNEFKFLISFQNENVFDETGMPKERFSAKCLPNSPCSLEIQATKLEDSAVYFCASSQRGDNEQYFGPGTRLTVT.